One and the same sample provided the 17 T cell receptor beta chains below, sequenced in a study of OX40 agonist ivuxolimab in advanced cancers. Method: immunoSEQ multiplex PCR; TCRdb's copy keeps in-frame clones and lacks some. The sample comprises 60,000 to 70,000 clones, approximately 90% of which are singletons, and roughly 1.1% rests with the top ten. The input for sequencing was CD4+ or CD8+ T cells sorted from blood, taken in a trial of the OX40 agonist ivuxolimab. The origin of the receptors is an adult with an advanced solid tumor such as melanoma, head and neck, liver or kidney cancer.

The CDR3 loop is CAISDVQSSYNEQFF. The CDR3 DNA sequence: TGTGCCATCAGTGACGTGCAGAGCTCCTACAATGAGCAGTTCTTC. The chain joins TRBV10-3 to TRBJ2-1; D unresolved. Trimming took off 3 bases at V and 0 bases at J, with 9 bases between the two ends. CDR1 ENHRY and CDR2 SYGVKD come from the germline V gene. The CDR3 is 15 residues long.

The chain links TRBV5-6 to TRBJ1-2, with TRBD1 matching 7 bases. The CDR3 is 13 amino acids. V dropped 3 bases and J dropped 7; count of bases not matched to a gene: 6. CDR1 and CDR2 (germline): SGHDT, YYEEEE. CDR3 loop: CASSWTQGGGYTF. CDR3 coding DNA: TGTGCCAGCAGCTGGACCCAGGGGGGTGGCTACACCTTC.

This chain links TRBV18 with TRBJ2-3; perhaps TRBD1 as D (6 bases). The germline CDR1 and CDR2 sequences are KGHSH and LQKENI. The CDR3 contains 15 residues. V lost 6 bases and J 1 base, leaving 14 bases between the germline ends. The CDR3: CASSYQGSGTDTQYF. In DNA form, the CDR3 reads TGTGCCAGCTCGTACCAGGGGTCGGGCACAGATACGCAGTATTTT. The full variable domain, rest sourced from reference TRBV18 and TRBJ2-3, is NAGVMQNPRHLVRRRGQEARLRCSPMKGHSHVYWYRQLPEEGLKFMVYLQKENIIDESGMPKERFSAEFPKEGPSILRIQQVVRGDSAAYFCASSYQGSGTDTQYFGPGTRLTVL.

The rearrangement links TRBV7-8 to TRBJ2-1; tentatively, D is TRBD1 or TRBD2 (5 bases each). The CDR3 length is 15 residues. Germline assignment: CDR1 SGHVS and CDR2 FQNEAQ. V was shortened by 1 base and J by 10 bases, with 17 bases between the two germline ends. The CDR3 loop is CASSLVRGTGLEQFF. The CDR3 DNA is TGTGCCAGCAGCTTAGTGAGGGGAACTGGTTTGGAGCAGTTCTTC. Supplemented by reference TRBV7-8 and TRBJ2-1, the full variable domain reads GAGVSQSPRYKVAKRGQDVALRCDPISGHVSLFWYQQALGQGPEFLTYFQNEAQLDKSGLPSDRFFAERPEGSVSTLKIQRTQQEDSAVYLCASSLVRGTGLEQFFGPGTRLTVL.

This clone was picked up one time. J is TRBJ2-1 and V is TRBV7-6; possibly TRBD2 for D (6 bases). Trimming took off 4 bases at V and 2 bases at J, with 12 bases between the two ends. This CDR3 contains 15 residues. Germline V gene data show CDR1 as SGHVS and CDR2 as FNYEAQ. In DNA, the CDR3 is TGTGCCAGCAGCTCCCGTAGCGGTACCTACAATGAGCAGTTCTTC. Protein sequence: CASSSRSGTYNEQFF.

The chain carries TRBV2 and TRBJ2-5; 11 bases are shared with TRBD2. V lost 8 bases, J lost 7 bases, and 15 bases stayed unmatched. The CDR3 sequence is 16 residues long. Germline CDR1 reads SNHLY; CDR2 reads FYNNEI. The CDR3 DNA reads TGTGCCAGCCGCGTAGGAACTAGCGGGAGAGGGGCGACCCAGTACTTC. Protein: CASRVGTSGRGATQYF.

CDR3 loop: CASETGGNEQFF. For the CDR3, the DNA is TGTGCCAGTGAAACAGGGGGGAATGAGCAGTTCTTC. The rearrangement uses TRBV2 and TRBJ2-1, with 8 bases lining up with TRBD1. CDR3 length equals 12 residues. From germline, CDR1 is SNHLY and CDR2 FYNNEI. V dropped 9 bases and J dropped 7; count of bases not matched to a gene: 5.

The CDR3 nucleotides are TGTGCCAGCAGGGAAAACGGGGGCACAGATACGCAGTATTTT. Its translation is CASRENGGTDTQYF. The chain is built from TRBV6-1 and TRBJ2-3; tentatively, D is TRBD2 (5 bases). Germline values: CDR1 MNHNS, CDR2 SASEGT. CDR3 length: 14 residues. Trimming shortened V by 6 bases and J by 1 base, and 11 bases separated the two germline ends.

The chain is built from TRBV10-2 and TRBJ2-1; TRBD2 is a possible D gene (6 bases). The CDR3 loop spans 14 amino acids. V dropped 6 bases and J dropped 5 bases, with 14 bases sitting between them. Germline CDR1 and CDR2: WSHSY and SAAADI. The CDR3 sequence is CASRERLVDNEQFF. The CDR3 DNA reads TGCGCCAGCAGGGAAAGACTAGTGGACAATGAGCAGTTCTTC.

This chain joins TRBV7-2 and TRBJ2-3; D is ambiguous. The CDR3 loop spans 12 amino acids. V dropped 5 bases and J dropped 2 bases, with 5 bases sitting between them. The germline V gene has CDR1 SGHTA and CDR2 FQGNSA. The CDR3 coding sequence is TGTGCCAGCAGCCCTTTCACAGATACGCAGTATTTT. It yields the protein CASSPFTDTQYF.

The genes are TRBV5-1 and TRBJ2-5; TRBD2 agrees at 7 bases. V gave up 0 bases and J gave up 2 bases; unmatched junction bases: 1. Germline CDR1 and CDR2: SGHRS and YFSETQ. This CDR3 has 14 residues. The CDR3 spells CASSLASGQETQYF. The CDR3 DNA reads as TGCGCCAGCAGCTTGGCTAGCGGACAAGAGACCCAGTACTTC.

The sample holds one count of this clone. The chain has TRBV7-3 and TRBJ2-3, with D possibly TRBD1 on 6 matching bases. The CDR3 spans 16 residues. V shed 5 bases and J shed 1 base, with 16 bases lying between them. Germline CDR1 and CDR2: SGHTA and FQGTGA. CDR3 sequence (DNA): TGTGCCAGCAGCCCTCGAACAGGGTCGGGCACAGATACGCAGTATTTT. Its translation is CASSPRTGSGTDTQYF.

The chain combines TRBV14 with TRBJ2-2; a possible D gene is TRBD1 (5 bases). The V and J ends lost 3 bases and 3 bases respectively, with 17 bases between them. CDR3 length: 17 amino acids. The germline gives CDR1 SGHDN, CDR2 FVKESK. CDR3: CASSHGHPTGYTGELFF. The CDR3 DNA reads TGTGCCAGCAGCCACGGACACCCGACTGGATACACCGGGGAGCTGTTTTTT.

The V call is TRBV2, the J call TRBJ2-4; D gene ambiguous. In germline, CDR1 is SNHLY, CDR2 FYNNEI. Trimming stripped 7 bases from V and 3 bases from J, with 13 bases between. This CDR3 is built from 14 residues. CDR3 bases: TGTGCCAGCAACCGACCGTTAGACAAAAACATTCAGTACTTC. It translates to CASNRPLDKNIQYF.

The CDR3: CASSVTGTSLSTDTQYF. CDR3 coding DNA: TGCGCCAGCAGCGTCACCGGGACTAGCCTTAGCACAGATACGCAGTATTTT. The V gene is TRBV5-1, the J gene TRBJ2-3; 9 bases align to TRBD2. This CDR3 is built from 17 residues. Germline CDR1 and CDR2: SGHRS and YFSETQ. V shed 4 bases and J 0 bases; nucleotides not matched to a gene: 9.

The rearrangement joins TRBV19 to TRBJ2-3, with 10 bases identical to TRBD2. V shed 5 bases, J shed 4 bases, and the junction held 3 bases outside the gene matches. CDR1 LNHDA and CDR2 SQIVND come from the germline V gene (reference sequence). This CDR3 is 14 amino acids long. The CDR3: CASSQREGSDTQYF. The CDR3 nucleotides read TGTGCCAGTAGTCAGCGGGAGGGCTCAGATACGCAGTATTTT.

This chain joins TRBV19 and TRBJ2-1; 8 nucleotides agree with TRBD2. CDR1 and CDR2 from the germline V gene are LNHDA and SQIVND (reference sequence). The V gene end was trimmed by 8 bases and the J gene end by 4 bases; junction bases not matched to a gene: 7. The CDR3 has 14 amino acids. The CDR3 bases are TGTGCCAGTTCCAGGACTAGCAGTTACAATGAGCAGTTCTTC. This translates into CASSRTSSYNEQFF.